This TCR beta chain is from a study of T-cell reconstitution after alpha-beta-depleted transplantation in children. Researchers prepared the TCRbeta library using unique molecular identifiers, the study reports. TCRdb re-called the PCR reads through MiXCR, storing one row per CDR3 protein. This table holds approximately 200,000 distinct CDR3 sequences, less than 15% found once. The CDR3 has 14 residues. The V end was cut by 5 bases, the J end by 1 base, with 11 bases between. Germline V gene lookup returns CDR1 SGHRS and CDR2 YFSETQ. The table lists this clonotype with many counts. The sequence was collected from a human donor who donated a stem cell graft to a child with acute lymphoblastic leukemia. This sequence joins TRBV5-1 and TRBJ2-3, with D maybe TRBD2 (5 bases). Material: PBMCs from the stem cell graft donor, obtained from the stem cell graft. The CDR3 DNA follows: TGCGCCAGCAGACGAGGAGGTGGCACAGATACGCAGTATTTT. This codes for CASRRGGGTDTQYF.